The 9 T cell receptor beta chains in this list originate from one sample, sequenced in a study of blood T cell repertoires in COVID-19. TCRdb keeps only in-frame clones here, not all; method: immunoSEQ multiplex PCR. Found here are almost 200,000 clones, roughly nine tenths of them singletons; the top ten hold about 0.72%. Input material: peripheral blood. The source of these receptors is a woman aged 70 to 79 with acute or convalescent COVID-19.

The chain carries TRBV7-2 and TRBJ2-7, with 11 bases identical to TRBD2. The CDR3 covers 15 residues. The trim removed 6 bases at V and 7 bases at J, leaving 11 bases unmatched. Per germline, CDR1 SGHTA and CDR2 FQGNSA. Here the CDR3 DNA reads TGTGCCAGCAGGCGGACGGGGCTAGCGGGAGGAGAGCAGTACTTC. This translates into CASRRTGLAGGEQYF.

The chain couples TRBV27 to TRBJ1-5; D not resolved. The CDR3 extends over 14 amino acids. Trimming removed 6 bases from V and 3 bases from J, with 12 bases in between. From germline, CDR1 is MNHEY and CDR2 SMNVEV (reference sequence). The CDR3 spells CASSRRRDNQPQHF. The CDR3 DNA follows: TGTGCCAGCAGCAGGAGGCGGGACAATCAGCCCCAGCATTTT.

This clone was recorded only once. CDR3 in amino acids: CASSGSGLSYNEQFF. DNA of the CDR3: TGTGCCAGCAGCGGGTCGGGACTCTCCTACAATGAGCAGTTCTTC. The gene calls are TRBV9 and TRBJ2-1, with a possible D match to TRBD2 (6 bases). The germline CDR1 and CDR2 sequences are SGDLS and YYNGEE. This CDR3 has 15 residues. The V and J ends lost 3 bases and 0 bases respectively, with 10 bases between them.

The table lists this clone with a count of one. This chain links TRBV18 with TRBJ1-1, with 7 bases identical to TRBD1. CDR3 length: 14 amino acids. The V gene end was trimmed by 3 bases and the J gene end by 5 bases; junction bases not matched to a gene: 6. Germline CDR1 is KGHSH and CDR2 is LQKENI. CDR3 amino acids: CASSPQGGGTEAFF. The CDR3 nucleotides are TGTGCCAGCTCACCGCAGGGGGGAGGAACTGAAGCTTTCTTT.

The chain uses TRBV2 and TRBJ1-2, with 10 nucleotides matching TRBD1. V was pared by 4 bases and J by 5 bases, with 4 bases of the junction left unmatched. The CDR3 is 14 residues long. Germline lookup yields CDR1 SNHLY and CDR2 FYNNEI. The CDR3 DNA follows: TGTGCCAGCAGTGGCCTGGGACAGGGGTATGGCTACACCTTC. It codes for CASSGLGQGYGYTF.

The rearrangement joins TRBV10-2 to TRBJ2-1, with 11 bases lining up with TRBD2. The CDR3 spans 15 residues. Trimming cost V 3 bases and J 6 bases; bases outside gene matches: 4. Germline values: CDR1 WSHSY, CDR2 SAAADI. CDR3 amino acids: CASSEPSGGINEQFF. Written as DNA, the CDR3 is TGCGCCAGCAGTGAACCTAGCGGGGGGATCAATGAGCAGTTCTTC.

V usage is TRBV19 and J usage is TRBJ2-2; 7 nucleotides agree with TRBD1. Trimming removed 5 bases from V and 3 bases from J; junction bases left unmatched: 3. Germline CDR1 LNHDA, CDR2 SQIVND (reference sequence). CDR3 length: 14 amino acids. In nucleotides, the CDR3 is TGTGCCAGTAGTCCGGGGACAGACACCGGGGAGCTGTTTTTT. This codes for CASSPGTDTGELFF.

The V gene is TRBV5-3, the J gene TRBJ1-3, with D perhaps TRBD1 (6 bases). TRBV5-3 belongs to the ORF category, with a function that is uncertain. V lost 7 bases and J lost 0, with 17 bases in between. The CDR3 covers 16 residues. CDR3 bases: TGTGCCAGAGGAACCGACAGGACCTTCTCTGGAAACACCATATATTTT. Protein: CARGTDRTFSGNTIYF.

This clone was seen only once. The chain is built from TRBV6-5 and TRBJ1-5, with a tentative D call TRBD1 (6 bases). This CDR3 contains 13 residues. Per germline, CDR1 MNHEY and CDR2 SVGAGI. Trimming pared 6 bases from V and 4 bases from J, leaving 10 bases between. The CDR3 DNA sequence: TGTGCCAGCAGCTTTCAGGGGAATCAGCCCCAGCATTTT. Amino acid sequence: CASSFQGNQPQHF.